The entry that follows covers one T cell receptor beta chain sequence. The antigen is undetermined. These data are taken from a study of T cell responses to AZD1222 COVID-19 vaccine. Study details: Pooling of second doses given at about 4 or about 12 weeks was done. Study-level results: CD4 TCRs covered the whole spike, strongest at regions 160-218 and 743-854.

Some clones are missing from TCRdb's copy, which holds only in-frame ones; the method was immunoSEQ multiplex PCR. Of some 120,000 clones listed, around 87% are singletons. Trimming shortened V by 4 bases and J by 0 bases, and 13 bases separated the two germline ends. CDR3 size: 15 residues. The germline V gene encodes CDR1 SGHRS and CDR2 YFSETQ. Specimen: peripheral blood, collected on day 0 of AZD1222 vaccination. The chain links TRBV5-1 to TRBJ2-5, with a tentative D call TRBD2 (5 bases). The TCR sequence derives from an adult in good health. This CDR3 reads CASSLVGADQETQYF. The CDR3 nucleotides read TGCGCCAGCAGCCTCGTTGGAGCGGACCAAGAGACCCAGTACTTC.